A selection of T cell receptor beta chains follows, all from one sample in a study of blood T cell repertoires in COVID-19. Profiled with immunoSEQ multiplex PCR; TCRdb holds only in-frame clones, not every one. The sample consists of roughly 300,000 clones, roughly 86% of them appearing once. The material sequenced was peripheral blood. These receptors all stem from a man aged 18 to 29 with active or convalescent COVID-19. Both conserved end residues are part of each CDR3. The order of the fields is D gene, V gene, J gene, clone size, CDR3 DNA, CDR3 protein. A D gene is named only where the DNA matches it firmly. Expanded clones are given a class, and other clones once, few, many or no size at all.

D gene: NA; V gene: TRBV6-6; J gene: TRBJ2-7; clone size: NA; CDR3 DNA: TGTGCCAGCAGTGCGAAGGGCTGGGGAGCATACGAGCAGTACTTC; CDR3 protein: CASSAKGWGAYEQYF
D gene: NA; V gene: TRBV5-3; J gene: TRBJ1-6; clone size: NA; CDR3 DNA: TGTGCCAGAAGCTTACTGACCGGGACATCGAGCTCCTATAATTCACCCCTCCACTTT; CDR3 protein: CARSLLTGTSSSYNSPLHF
D gene: NA; V gene: TRBV19; J gene: TRBJ1-5; clone size: NA; CDR3 DNA: TGTGCCAGTAGTCTCGGGAGTCAGCCCCAGCATTTT; CDR3 protein: CASSLGSQPQHF
D gene: NA; V gene: TRBV10-2; J gene: TRBJ2-6; clone size: NA; CDR3 DNA: TGCGCCAGCAGGGTGCGGGTCCTGGGGGGGGCCAACGTCCTGACTTTC; CDR3 protein: CASRVRVLGGANVLTF
D gene: NA; V gene: TRBV24-1; J gene: TRBJ1-1; clone size: NA; CDR3 DNA: TGTGCCACCAGTGACCCCTTGTGGGTGAGGGCTGAAGCTTTCTTT; CDR3 protein: CATSDPLWVRAEAFF
D gene: TRBD2; V gene: TRBV7-2; J gene: TRBJ2-2; clone size: NA; CDR3 DNA: TGTGCCAGCCCCCGCCCGGGGGGGAACACCGGGGAGCTGTTTTTT; CDR3 protein: CASPRPGGNTGELFF
D gene: TRBD2; V gene: TRBV15; J gene: TRBJ2-1; clone size: NA; CDR3 DNA: TGTGCCACCGGACTAGCGGGGGCCAAGGCCTACAATGAGCAGTTCTTC; CDR3 protein: CATGLAGAKAYNEQFF
D gene: NA; V gene: TRBV11-2; J gene: TRBJ2-7; clone size: NA; CDR3 DNA: TGTGCCAGCAGCTTGTTTAGCGGAGACTCCTACGAGCAGTACTTC; CDR3 protein: CASSLFSGDSYEQYF
D gene: NA; V gene: TRBV5-8; J gene: TRBJ1-2; clone size: NA; CDR3 DNA: TGTGCCAGCAATTCGGGGGGCTTAGAAGGCTACACCTTC; CDR3 protein: CASNSGGLEGYTF
D gene: NA; V gene: TRBV5-6; J gene: TRBJ2-7; clone size: NA; CDR3 DNA: TGTGCCAGCGGTCCGGGAGTAGAATCCTACGAGCAGTACTTC; CDR3 protein: CASGPGVESYEQYF
D gene: TRBD1; V gene: TRBV7-2; J gene: TRBJ2-1; clone size: NA; CDR3 DNA: TGTGCCAGCAGCCAAATGGGACAGGGCGATGAGCAGTTCTTC; CDR3 protein: CASSQMGQGDEQFF
D gene: TRBD1; V gene: TRBV6-2/TRBV6-3; J gene: TRBJ2-1; clone size: NA; CDR3 DNA: TGTGCCAGCAGTGGGACAGGGGGCATCGATGAGCAGTTCTTC; CDR3 protein: CASSGTGGIDEQFF
D gene: NA; V gene: TRBV6-5; J gene: TRBJ1-2; clone size: NA; CDR3 DNA: TGTGCCAGCAGGCACCGGGACACAGGCTATGGCTACACCTTC; CDR3 protein: CASRHRDTGYGYTF
D gene: TRBD1; V gene: TRBV19; J gene: TRBJ1-4; clone size: few; CDR3 DNA: TGTGCCAGTAGTGTCCCCGCTCGACAGGGCCGGGAAAAACTGTTTTTT; CDR3 protein: CASSVPARQGREKLFF
D gene: TRBD2; V gene: TRBV4-1; J gene: TRBJ2-7; clone size: once; CDR3 DNA: TGCGCCAGCAGTCTACGCGGGGGGGGAAACTCCTACGAGCAGTACTTC; CDR3 protein: CASSLRGGGNSYEQYF
D gene: NA; V gene: TRBV12-3/TRBV12-4; J gene: TRBJ2-3; clone size: NA; CDR3 DNA: TGTGCCAGCAGTTTACTACGGGGGGATACGCAGTATTTT; CDR3 protein: CASSLLRGDTQYF
D gene: NA; V gene: TRBV7-9; J gene: TRBJ2-3; clone size: NA; CDR3 DNA: TGTGCCAGCCATTCCGAAGGGGCAGATACGCAGTATTTT; CDR3 protein: CASHSEGADTQYF
D gene: NA; V gene: TRBV5-3; J gene: TRBJ1-5; clone size: NA; CDR3 DNA: TGTGCCAGAAGCCTCGGGAAGGACCACAATCAGCCCCAGCATTTT; CDR3 protein: CARSLGKDHNQPQHF
D gene: TRBD2; V gene: TRBV5-1; J gene: TRBJ2-3; clone size: NA; CDR3 DNA: TGCGCCAGCAGCTTGGATCGGACTAGCGGCAGCACAGATACGCAGTATTTT; CDR3 protein: CASSLDRTSGSTDTQYF
D gene: NA; V gene: TRBV15; J gene: TRBJ2-2; clone size: NA; CDR3 DNA: TGTGCCACCAGGTGGGGACAAACGAACACCGGGGAGCTGTTTTTT; CDR3 protein: CATRWGQTNTGELFF
D gene: NA; V gene: TRBV6-5; J gene: TRBJ1-2; clone size: NA; CDR3 DNA: TGTGCCAGCAGTTACTCCAGGGGAACCTATGGCTACACCTTC; CDR3 protein: CASSYSRGTYGYTF
D gene: NA; V gene: TRBV6-6; J gene: TRBJ2-4; clone size: NA; CDR3 DNA: TGTGCCAGCAGTTACAACCCCCCGGATGAGGAAAACATTCAGTACTTC; CDR3 protein: CASSYNPPDEENIQYF
D gene: NA; V gene: TRBV9; J gene: TRBJ2-7; clone size: NA; CDR3 DNA: TGTGCCAGCAGCGTGTTCGGGGGAAGCTCCTACGAGCAGTACTTC; CDR3 protein: CASSVFGGSSYEQYF
D gene: NA; V gene: TRBV3-1/TRBV3-2; J gene: TRBJ2-5; clone size: NA; CDR3 DNA: TGTGCCAGCAGCCAAGGCGGGGGCTGGGAGACCCAGTACTTC; CDR3 protein: CASSQGGGWETQYF
D gene: TRBD2; V gene: TRBV5-1; J gene: TRBJ2-7; clone size: NA; CDR3 DNA: TGCGCCAGCAGCTTGGCGGCTAGCGGGGGGATCTACGAGCAGTACTTC; CDR3 protein: CASSLAASGGIYEQYF
D gene: TRBD1; V gene: TRBV29-1; J gene: TRBJ2-3; clone size: NA; CDR3 DNA: TGCAGCGTCCCCGGGTATGACAGGGCGGATACGCAGTATTTT; CDR3 protein: CSVPGYDRADTQYF
D gene: NA; V gene: TRBV5-1; J gene: TRBJ2-2; clone size: NA; CDR3 DNA: TGCGCCAGCGGCGGGCTTGACACCGGGGAGCTGTTTTTT; CDR3 protein: CASGGLDTGELFF
D gene: TRBD1; V gene: TRBV18; J gene: TRBJ1-5; clone size: NA; CDR3 DNA: TGTGCCAGCTCACCTTCTGCCAGGGGGGATCCCCAGCATTTT; CDR3 protein: CASSPSARGDPQHF
D gene: NA; V gene: TRBV9; J gene: TRBJ2-4; clone size: NA; CDR3 DNA: TGTGCCAGCAGCCCCACCCTGGGCCCCGCCATTCAGTACTTC; CDR3 protein: CASSPTLGPAIQYF
D gene: TRBD1; V gene: TRBV5-1; J gene: TRBJ2-3; clone size: NA; CDR3 DNA: TGCGCCAGCATGAAGGGACAGAGCACAGATACGCAGTATTTT; CDR3 protein: CASMKGQSTDTQYF
D gene: NA; V gene: TRBV6-5; J gene: TRBJ1-2; clone size: few; CDR3 DNA: TGTGCAACCGGACTGGGAACCTTTTATGGCTACACCTTC; CDR3 protein: CATGLGTFYGYTF
D gene: TRBD1; V gene: TRBV11-2; J gene: TRBJ1-1; clone size: NA; CDR3 DNA: TGTGCCAGCAGCTCCCTTGGGGACAGGGGGTTGACTGAAGCTTTCTTT; CDR3 protein: CASSSLGDRGLTEAFF
D gene: TRBD1; V gene: TRBV9; J gene: TRBJ1-2; clone size: NA; CDR3 DNA: TGTGCCAGCAGCGTCGGGACAGGGACCGCTAACTATGGCTACACCTTC; CDR3 protein: CASSVGTGTANYGYTF
D gene: TRBD1; V gene: TRBV12-3/TRBV12-4; J gene: TRBJ2-5; clone size: NA; CDR3 DNA: TGTGCCAGCAGCGACAGGGGTTCGGAGACCCAGTACTTC; CDR3 protein: CASSDRGSETQYF
D gene: TRBD1; V gene: TRBV6-6; J gene: TRBJ2-5; clone size: NA; CDR3 DNA: TGTGCCAGCAGTACGGGACAGGGAGTTGAGACCCAGTACTTC; CDR3 protein: CASSTGQGVETQYF
D gene: TRBD1; V gene: TRBV6-2/TRBV6-3; J gene: TRBJ2-7; clone size: NA; CDR3 DNA: TGTGCCAGCAGTTACTTGGGGACAGGGGCACCATTAACCTACGAGCAGTACTTC; CDR3 protein: CASSYLGTGAPLTYEQYF
D gene: TRBD1; V gene: TRBV12-5; J gene: TRBJ1-5; clone size: NA; CDR3 DNA: TGTGCTAGTGGTTTGGTCGCAGGGGGCGATCAGCCCCAGCATTTT; CDR3 protein: CASGLVAGGDQPQHF
D gene: TRBD2; V gene: TRBV10-3; J gene: TRBJ2-3; clone size: NA; CDR3 DNA: TGTGCCATCAGTGGGGTAGCGGGGGGCCTCACAGATACGCAGTATTTT; CDR3 protein: CAISGVAGGLTDTQYF